The 20 T cell receptor beta chains below all came from one sample that was sequenced in a study of shared clonotypes between healthy human individuals (dated by TCRdb to the early 2020s). Receptors were amplified or captured by the immunoSEQ multiplex PCR assay. TCRdb obtained this table from immuneACCESS and retained in-frame rearrangements with V and J assigned. These tables miss some clones; where compared with another copy, unresolved V genes account for less than half of the shortfall, and the remainder is unexplained. The sample data list over 1.5 million clones, and approximately 98% of these were observed just once. The ten largest clones add up to roughly 0.45% of the sample. The sequencing sample was made of naive CD4+ T cells sorted from blood. This sample's cell subset or site label indicates: CD45RA+ positively selected. The source is a young man in good health.

The rearrangement links TRBV7-9 to TRBJ2-5; the D gene is possibly TRBD1 (6 bases). Germline V gene data show CDR1 as SEHNR and CDR2 as FQNEAQ (reference sequence). CDR3 length: 15 residues. Trimming pared 2 bases from V and 1 base from J, leaving 11 bases between. For the CDR3, the DNA is TGTGCCAGCAGCTTACGGAGGACAGCCCAAGAGACCCAGTACTTC. Amino acids: CASSLRRTAQETQYF.

The chain links TRBV5-4 to TRBJ1-1; D is unclear. Trimming took off 0 bases at V and 0 bases at J, with 12 bases between the two ends. CDR1 and CDR2 from the germline V gene are SGHNT and YYREEE (reference sequence). CDR3 length: 16 residues. CDR3 loop: CASSLAGVVLNTEAFF. CDR3 sequence (DNA): TGTGCCAGCAGCTTGGCCGGGGTAGTCTTGAACACTGAAGCTTTCTTT.

The chain links TRBV28 to TRBJ2-5; the D gene could be TRBD1 or TRBD2 (5 bases each). CDR1 MDHEN and CDR2 SYDVKM come from the germline V gene. The CDR3 has 13 residues. V dropped 6 bases and J dropped 0 bases, with 8 bases sitting between them. CDR3 coding DNA: TGTGCCAGCAGACCGGGACACCAAGAGACCCAGTACTTC. Encoded protein: CASRPGHQETQYF.

The chain combines TRBV5-1 with TRBJ1-2; the match to TRBD1 covers 7 bases. Germline V gene data show CDR1 as SGHRS and CDR2 as YFSETQ. The CDR3 loop spans 14 amino acids. V lost 3 bases and J lost 8; bases outside the gene matches: 10. The CDR3 reads CASSSQGLQGGYTF. In nucleotides, the CDR3 is TGCGCCAGCAGCTCACAGGGGCTTCAGGGCGGCTACACCTTC. Drawing the rest from reference TRBV5-1 and TRBJ1-2, the complete variable domain is KAGVTQTPRYLIKTRGQQVTLSCSPISGHRSVSWYQQTPGQGLQFLFEYFSETQRNKGNFPGRFSGRQFSNSRSEMNVSTLELGDSALYLCASSSQGLQGGYTFGSGTRLTVV.

The rearrangement joins TRBV9 to TRBJ2-2; TRBD2 matches at 11 bases. The germline gives CDR1 SGDLS, CDR2 YYNGEE. The V gene end was trimmed by 4 bases and the J gene end by 1 base; junction bases not matched to a gene: 12. This CDR3 is built from 19 residues. This CDR3 is CASSTLSSGRALNTGELFF. DNA of the CDR3: TGTGCCAGCAGCACCCTTAGTAGCGGGAGGGCCCTGAACACCGGGGAGCTGTTTTTT.

CDR3 protein: CASRHLRGQVNTEAFF. The CDR3 DNA reads TGTGCCAGTAGGCACCTCCGGGGGCAGGTGAACACTGAAGCTTTCTTT. The gene calls are TRBV19 and TRBJ1-1; a possible D gene is TRBD1 (6 bases). V lost 6 bases and J 0 bases, leaving 17 bases between the germline ends. CDR3 length: 16 residues. Germline values: CDR1 LNHDA, CDR2 SQIVND (reference sequence).

The chain uses TRBV9 and TRBJ2-2, with unresolved D. The CDR3 extends over 15 amino acids. With 0 bases removed from V and 1 base from J, the gap between germline ends came to 7 bases. Per germline, CDR1 SGDLS and CDR2 YYNGEE. In DNA form, the CDR3 reads TGTGCCAGCAGCGTAGGGCTGGAGAACACCGGGGAGCTGTTTTTT. This encodes CASSVGLENTGELFF.

The chain employs TRBV19 and TRBJ1-5; D gene uncertain. The V end lost 5 bases, the J end lost 7 bases, and 12 bases lay between the germline ends. The CDR3 spans 13 residues. Germline V gene sequence: CDR1 LNHDA, CDR2 SQIVND (reference sequence). The CDR3 DNA follows: TGTGCCAGTAGTCAGGTGAGTCGGCAGCCCCAGCATTTT. Translating gives CASSQVSRQPQHF.

The chain has TRBV19 and TRBJ1-3; D perhaps matches TRBD1 (5 bases). V lost 7 bases and J lost 2, with 15 bases in between. Germline values: CDR1 LNHDA, CDR2 SQIVND (reference sequence). The CDR3 is made up of 15 amino acids. The CDR3: CASKLKGLTGNTIYF. The CDR3 DNA follows: TGTGCCAGTAAACTTAAGGGGTTAACTGGAAACACCATATATTTT.

The gene calls are TRBV28 and TRBJ2-5; 13 bases fit TRBD2. Per the germline V gene, CDR1 is MDHEN and CDR2 is SYDVKM. Losses at the gene ends were 5 bases for V and 2 bases for J; bases not matched to a gene: 2. The CDR3 extends over 15 amino acids. The CDR3 nucleotides read TGTGCCAGCAGTCAACTAGCGGGAGGGCAAGAGACCCAGTACTTC. Translated: CASSQLAGGQETQYF.

The chain recombines TRBV4-3 with TRBJ2-7; D might be TRBD2 (5 bases). Germline V gives CDR1 LGHNA, CDR2 YSLEER. The CDR3 has 14 residues. Trimming stripped 4 bases from V and 3 bases from J, with 13 bases between. CDR3 amino acids: CASSRGRDYYEQYF. CDR3 DNA: TGCGCCAGCAGCCGGGGAAGAGACTACTACGAGCAGTACTTC.

Only one count was recorded for this clone. The chain uses TRBV9 and TRBJ1-4; D is possibly TRBD1 (6 bases). Germline V gives CDR1 SGDLS, CDR2 YYNGEE. V lost 0 bases and J lost 3, with 9 bases in between. CDR3 length equals 15 residues. CDR3 region: CASSVGGQPNEKLFF. CDR3 DNA: TGTGCCAGCAGCGTAGGGGGACAACCTAATGAAAAACTGTTTTTT.

Turning to this clone: Other DNA sequences in this specimen translate into the identical CDR3. J is TRBJ2-7 and V is TRBV7-2; D is possibly TRBD1 (6 bases). The germline CDR1 and CDR2 sequences are SGHTA and FQGNSA. Trimming pared 5 bases from V and 3 bases from J, leaving 8 bases between. The CDR3 runs 12 residues. CDR3 coding DNA: TGTGCCAGCAGCGCAGGGGTCTACGAGCAGTACTTC. Its protein product is CASSAGVYEQYF.

The chain has TRBV14 and TRBJ2-1; 7 nucleotides match TRBD2. V shed 5 bases, J shed 4 bases, and the junction held 11 bases outside the gene matches. This CDR3 is 16 amino acids long. Germline-derived CDR1 and CDR2 are SGHDN and FVKESK. Here the CDR3 DNA reads TGTGCCAGCAGCTCCCTAGCGGTAGAGTATTACAATGAGCAGTTCTTC. Translated, it gives CASSSLAVEYYNEQFF.

This chain's CDR3 is CASSFSGRGEQFF. The CDR3 DNA sequence: TGTGCCAGCAGTTTTAGCGGGAGAGGGGAGCAGTTCTTC. V is TRBV27 and J is TRBJ2-1; 9 bases match TRBD2. In germline, CDR1 is MNHEY, CDR2 SMNVEV (reference sequence). The CDR3 totals 13 residues. The V segment lost 3 bases and the J segment 10 bases; nucleotides outside the gene matches: 4.

The chain joins TRBV28 to TRBJ2-5; 9 bases are a match to TRBD2. After removal of 6 bases from V and 1 base from J, the junction contained 9 bases not matched to a gene. CDR3 size: 16 residues. Germline CDR1 MDHEN, CDR2 SYDVKM. The CDR3 is CASRKAGGATQETQYF. CDR3 in DNA: TGTGCCAGCAGGAAAGCGGGAGGCGCTACCCAAGAGACCCAGTACTTC.

The table lists this clone with a count of one. The chain uses TRBV9 and TRBJ2-1; 12 nucleotides match TRBD2. CDR3 length: 18 amino acids. CDR1 SGDLS and CDR2 YYNGEE come from the germline V gene. V was clipped by 4 bases and J by 0 bases; unmatched bases: 8. In DNA, the CDR3 is TGTGCCAGCAGCCGTAGACTAGCGGGAGATTTCTCCTACAATGAGCAGTTCTTC. This translates into CASSRRLAGDFSYNEQFF.

V is TRBV7-3 and J is TRBJ2-3; TRBD1 might be the D (5 bases). The V gene lost 4 bases and the J gene lost 5 bases, with 25 bases spanning the gap. The germline V gene has CDR1 SGHTA and CDR2 FQGTGA. This CDR3 has 18 residues. The CDR3 here is CASSSRIHSVGHGDTQYF. The CDR3 DNA is TGTGCCAGCAGCTCGAGGATACACAGCGTAGGACACGGAGATACGCAGTATTTT.

This sequence joins TRBV11-2 and TRBJ2-3; the match to TRBD2 covers 8 bases. Trimming removed 3 bases from V and 2 bases from J; junction bases left unmatched: 7. CDR1 is SGHAT and CDR2 is FQNNGV in the germline V gene. The CDR3 extends over 16 amino acids. In DNA form, the CDR3 reads TGTGCCAGCAGCTTGTCGGGTAGCGGGGCCACAGATACGCAGTATTTT. This translates into CASSLSGSGATDTQYF.

The rearrangement links TRBV27 to TRBJ2-3; 7 bases agree with TRBD2. The germline V gene encodes CDR1 MNHEY and CDR2 SMNVEV (reference sequence). The CDR3 is 14 residues long. The V and J ends lost 6 bases and 3 bases, in that order; junction bases with no gene match: 6. This chain's CDR3 is CASRRSGTTDTQYF. The CDR3 coding sequence is TGTGCCAGCAGGAGGAGCGGGACTACAGATACGCAGTATTTT.